This is a list of T cell receptor beta chains from one sample in a study of T cell responses to AZD1222 COVID-19 vaccine. Profiled with immunoSEQ multiplex PCR; TCRdb holds only in-frame clones, not every one. The top ten hold 2.6% of the sample, which has around 180,000 clones, 75% to 90% seen once. Sample: peripheral blood, taken on day 0 of AZD1222 vaccination. The receptors were sampled from an adult in good health. CDR3s include the opening cysteine and the closing phenylalanine or tryptophan. Where a row states a size, it is once, few, many or the class of an expanded clone; other rows omit it.

12,NA,TRBV6-5,TRBJ2-5,CASSPGLGTQYF
12,NA,TRBV29-1,TRBJ2-7,CSVGVRLYEQYF
16,NA,TRBV6-5,TRBJ2-7,CASSYSPSGTHYEQYF
14,once,TRBV28,TRBJ1-2,CASSLPGTGNGYTF
16,NA,TRBV5-8,TRBJ2-7,CASSLGGHKGSYEQYF
15,once,TRBV11-2,TRBJ2-2,CASSLGLRSTGELFF
19,NA,TRBV9,TRBJ2-1,CASSVDGLPTSGRLNEQFF
16,few,TRBV2,TRBJ1-2,CASSEGQGARGSGYTF
17,medium-sized,TRBV12-2,TRBJ2-7,CASRLGTLAGGVCEQYF
12,once,TRBV6-5,TRBJ2-7,CATKAGSYEQYF
15,few,TRBV16,TRBJ1-6,CASSPQGGANSPLHF
16,NA,TRBV6-1,TRBJ1-1,CASSELSVGLNTEAFF
13,NA,TRBV19,TRBJ2-7,CASARGQNHEQYF
15,NA,TRBV19,TRBJ2-7,CASSTLGTGLHEQYF
13,NA,TRBV3-1/TRBV3-2,TRBJ2-7,CASSSRLGYEQYF
15,few,TRBV30,TRBJ2-7,CAWRGRDRWTYEQYF
14,once,TRBV4-1,TRBJ1-1,CASSPIQLNTEAFF
13,NA,TRBV6-5,TRBJ1-1,CASSYLDRTEAFF